The 2 T cell receptor beta chains below all came from one sample that was sequenced in a study of T cell repertoires in cytomegalovirus infection. These receptors have no identified antigens. TCRdb reprocessed the reads with MiXCR, giving one entry per CDR3 protein. Of hundreds of thousands of distinct CDR3 sequences in the sample, roughly 33% were seen once. The specimen was cultured CD8+ T cells from PBMCs, collected from culture after CMV antigen stimulation. All receptors come from a human donor in good health (CMV status not recorded). Some clones in this sample may be carry-over from other donors' samples.

This clonotype turned up a few times. The chain carries TRBV7-8 and TRBJ2-1; D call uncertain. V dropped 3 bases and J dropped 4 bases, with 7 bases sitting between them. CDR3 length equals 13 residues. CDR1 and CDR2 (germline): SGHVS, FQNEAQ. The CDR3 is CASSLRKYNEQFF. The CDR3 coding sequence is TGTGCCAGCAGCTTGAGAAAATACAATGAGCAGTTCTTC.

This clonotype occurred once. The chain links TRBV5-4 to TRBJ2-1, with TRBD2 matching 7 bases. The junction had 20 bases not matched to a gene; V was cut back by 10 bases and J by 4 bases. This CDR3 is 17 amino acids long. Germline CDR1 SGHNT, CDR2 YYREEE (reference sequence). CDR3 nucleotide sequence: TGTGCCGTCTCGGGCCGGAGAGAGGCTAGCGGTTACAATGAGCAGTTCTTC. Translating gives CAVSGRREASGYNEQFF.